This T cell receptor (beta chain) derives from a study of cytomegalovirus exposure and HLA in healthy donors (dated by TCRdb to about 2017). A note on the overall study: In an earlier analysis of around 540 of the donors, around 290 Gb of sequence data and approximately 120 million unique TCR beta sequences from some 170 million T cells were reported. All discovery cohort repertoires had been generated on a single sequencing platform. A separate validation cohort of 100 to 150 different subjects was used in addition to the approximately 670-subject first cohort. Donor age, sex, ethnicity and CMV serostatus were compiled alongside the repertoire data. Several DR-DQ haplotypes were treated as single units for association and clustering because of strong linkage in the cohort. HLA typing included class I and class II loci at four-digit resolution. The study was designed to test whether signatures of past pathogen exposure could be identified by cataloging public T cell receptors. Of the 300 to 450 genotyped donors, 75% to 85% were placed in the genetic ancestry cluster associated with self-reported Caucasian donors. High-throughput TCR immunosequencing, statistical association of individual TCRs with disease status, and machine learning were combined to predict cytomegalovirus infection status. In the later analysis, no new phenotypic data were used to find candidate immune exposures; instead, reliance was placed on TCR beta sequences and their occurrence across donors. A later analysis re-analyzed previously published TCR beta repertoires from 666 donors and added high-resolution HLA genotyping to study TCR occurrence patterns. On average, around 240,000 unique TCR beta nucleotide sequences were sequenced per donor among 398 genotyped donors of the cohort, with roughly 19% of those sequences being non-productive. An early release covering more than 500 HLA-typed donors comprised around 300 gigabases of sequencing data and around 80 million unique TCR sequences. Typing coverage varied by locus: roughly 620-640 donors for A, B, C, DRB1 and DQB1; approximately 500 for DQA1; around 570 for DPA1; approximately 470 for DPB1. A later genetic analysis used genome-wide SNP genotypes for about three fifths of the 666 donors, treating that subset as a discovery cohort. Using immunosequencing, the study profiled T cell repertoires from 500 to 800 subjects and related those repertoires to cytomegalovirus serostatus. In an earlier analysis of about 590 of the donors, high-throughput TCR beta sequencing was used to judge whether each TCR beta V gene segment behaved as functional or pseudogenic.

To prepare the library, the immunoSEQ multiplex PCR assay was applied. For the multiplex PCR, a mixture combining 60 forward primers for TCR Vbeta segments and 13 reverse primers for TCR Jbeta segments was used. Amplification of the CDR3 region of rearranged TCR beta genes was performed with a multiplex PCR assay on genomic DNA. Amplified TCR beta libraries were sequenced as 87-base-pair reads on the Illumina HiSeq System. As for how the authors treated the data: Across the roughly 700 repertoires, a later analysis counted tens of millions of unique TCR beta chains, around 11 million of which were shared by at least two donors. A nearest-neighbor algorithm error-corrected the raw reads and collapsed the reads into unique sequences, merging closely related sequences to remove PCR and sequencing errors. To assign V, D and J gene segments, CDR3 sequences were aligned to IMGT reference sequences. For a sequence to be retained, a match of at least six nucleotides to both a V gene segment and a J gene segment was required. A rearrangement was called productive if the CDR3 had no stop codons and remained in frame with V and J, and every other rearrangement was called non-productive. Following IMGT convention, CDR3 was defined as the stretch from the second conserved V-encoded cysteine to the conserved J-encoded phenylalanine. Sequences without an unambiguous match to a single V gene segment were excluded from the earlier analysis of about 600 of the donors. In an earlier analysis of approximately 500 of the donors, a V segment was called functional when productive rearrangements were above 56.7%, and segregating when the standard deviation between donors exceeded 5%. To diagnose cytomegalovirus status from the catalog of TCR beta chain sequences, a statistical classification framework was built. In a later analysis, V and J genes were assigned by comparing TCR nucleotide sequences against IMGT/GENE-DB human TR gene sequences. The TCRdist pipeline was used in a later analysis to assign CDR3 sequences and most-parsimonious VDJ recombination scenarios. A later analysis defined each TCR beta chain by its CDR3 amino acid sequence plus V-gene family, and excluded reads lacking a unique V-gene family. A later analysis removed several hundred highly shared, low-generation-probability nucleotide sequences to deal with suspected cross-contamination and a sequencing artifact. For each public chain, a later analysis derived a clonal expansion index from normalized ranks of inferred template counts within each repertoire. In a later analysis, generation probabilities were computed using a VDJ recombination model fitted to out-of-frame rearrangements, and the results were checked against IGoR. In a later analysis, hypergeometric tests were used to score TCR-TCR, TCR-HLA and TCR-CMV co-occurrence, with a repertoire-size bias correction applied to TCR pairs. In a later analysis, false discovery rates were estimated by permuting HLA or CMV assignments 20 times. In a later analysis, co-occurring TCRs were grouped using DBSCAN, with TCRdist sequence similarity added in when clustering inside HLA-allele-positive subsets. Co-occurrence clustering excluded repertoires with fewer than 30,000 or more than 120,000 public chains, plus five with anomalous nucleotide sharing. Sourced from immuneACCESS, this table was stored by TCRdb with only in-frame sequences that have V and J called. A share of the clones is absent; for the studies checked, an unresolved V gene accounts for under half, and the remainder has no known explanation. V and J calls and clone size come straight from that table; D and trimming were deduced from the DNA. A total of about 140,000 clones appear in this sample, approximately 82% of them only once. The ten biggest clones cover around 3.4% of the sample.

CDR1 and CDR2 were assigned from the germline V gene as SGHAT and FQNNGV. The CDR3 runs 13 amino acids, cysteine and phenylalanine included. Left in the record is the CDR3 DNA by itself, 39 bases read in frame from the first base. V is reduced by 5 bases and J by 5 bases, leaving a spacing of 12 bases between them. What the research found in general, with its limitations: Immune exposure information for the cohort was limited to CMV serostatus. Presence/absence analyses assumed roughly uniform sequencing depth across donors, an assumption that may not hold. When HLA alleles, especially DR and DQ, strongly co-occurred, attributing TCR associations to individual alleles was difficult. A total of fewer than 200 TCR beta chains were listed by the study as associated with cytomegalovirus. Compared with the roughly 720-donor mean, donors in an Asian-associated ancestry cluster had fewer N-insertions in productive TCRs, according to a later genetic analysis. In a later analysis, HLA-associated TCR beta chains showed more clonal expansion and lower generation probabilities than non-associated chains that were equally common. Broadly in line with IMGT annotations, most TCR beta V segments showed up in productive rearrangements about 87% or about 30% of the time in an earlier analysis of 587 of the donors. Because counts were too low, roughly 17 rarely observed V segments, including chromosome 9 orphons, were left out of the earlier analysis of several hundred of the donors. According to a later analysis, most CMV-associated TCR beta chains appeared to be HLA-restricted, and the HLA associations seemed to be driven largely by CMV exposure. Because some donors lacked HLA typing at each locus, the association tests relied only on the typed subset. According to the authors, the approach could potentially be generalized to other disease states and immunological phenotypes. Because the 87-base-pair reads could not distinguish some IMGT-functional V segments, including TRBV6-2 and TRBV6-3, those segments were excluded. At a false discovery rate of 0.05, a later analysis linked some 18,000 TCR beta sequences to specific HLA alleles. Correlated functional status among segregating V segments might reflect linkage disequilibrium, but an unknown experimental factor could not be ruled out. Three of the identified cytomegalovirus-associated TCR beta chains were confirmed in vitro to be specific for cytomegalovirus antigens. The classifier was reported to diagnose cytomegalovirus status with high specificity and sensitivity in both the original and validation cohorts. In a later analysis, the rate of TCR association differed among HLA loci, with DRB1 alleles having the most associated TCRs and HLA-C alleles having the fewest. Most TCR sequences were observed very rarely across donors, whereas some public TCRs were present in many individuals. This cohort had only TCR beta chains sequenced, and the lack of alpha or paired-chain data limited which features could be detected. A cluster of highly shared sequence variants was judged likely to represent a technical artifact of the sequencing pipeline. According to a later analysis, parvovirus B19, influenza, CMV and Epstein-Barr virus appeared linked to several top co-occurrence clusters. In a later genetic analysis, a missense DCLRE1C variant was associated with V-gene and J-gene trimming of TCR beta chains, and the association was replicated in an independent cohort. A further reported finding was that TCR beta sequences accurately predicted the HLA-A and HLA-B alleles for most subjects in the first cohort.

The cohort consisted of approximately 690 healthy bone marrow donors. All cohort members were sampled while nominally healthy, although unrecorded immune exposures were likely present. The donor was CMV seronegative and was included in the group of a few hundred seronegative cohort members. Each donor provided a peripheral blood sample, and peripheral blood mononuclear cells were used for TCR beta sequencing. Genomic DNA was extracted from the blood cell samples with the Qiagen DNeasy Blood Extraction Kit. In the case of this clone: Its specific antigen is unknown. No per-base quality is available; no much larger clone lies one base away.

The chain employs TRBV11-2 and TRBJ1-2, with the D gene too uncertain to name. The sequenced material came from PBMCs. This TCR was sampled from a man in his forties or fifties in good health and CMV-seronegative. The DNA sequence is TGTGCCAGCAGCCCACCGGGAAGGTATGGCTACACCTTC. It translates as CASSPPGRYGYTF. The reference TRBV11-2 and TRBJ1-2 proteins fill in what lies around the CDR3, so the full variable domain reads EAGVAQSPRYKIIEKRQSVAFWCNPISGHATLYWYQQILGQGPKLLIQFQNNGVVDDSQLPKDRFSAERLKGVDSTLKIQPAKLEDSAVYLCASSPPGRYGYTFGSGTRLTVV.